This T cell receptor beta chain was observed in a study of ipilimumab plus nivolumab after autologous stem cell transplantation. Study context: A median of about 8 nivolumab and 4 or 5 ipilimumab doses were given.

Clones were sequenced by immunoSEQ multiplex PCR, and TCRdb holds only the in-frame ones, with some missing. The sample holds around 21,000 clones, 77% seen once. Dosing: nivolumab 3 mg/kg IV, weeks 1, 4, 7, 10, then every two weeks to week 26. This TCR came from a male donor with diffuse large B-cell lymphoma. Sequences were derived from PBMCs, sampled in a trial of ipilimumab plus nivolumab as post-transplant consolidation.

The CDR3, as DNA: TGTGCCAGCAGCTACATGGGTTTGGATAATTCACCCCTCCACTTT. It codes for CASSYMGLDNSPLHF. The rearrangement uses TRBV5-5 and TRBJ1-6; D not resolved. Germline V gene data show CDR1 as SGHKS and CDR2 as YYEKEE (reference sequence). This CDR3 is built from 15 residues. V was clipped by 3 bases and J by 5 bases, with 12 bases between them.